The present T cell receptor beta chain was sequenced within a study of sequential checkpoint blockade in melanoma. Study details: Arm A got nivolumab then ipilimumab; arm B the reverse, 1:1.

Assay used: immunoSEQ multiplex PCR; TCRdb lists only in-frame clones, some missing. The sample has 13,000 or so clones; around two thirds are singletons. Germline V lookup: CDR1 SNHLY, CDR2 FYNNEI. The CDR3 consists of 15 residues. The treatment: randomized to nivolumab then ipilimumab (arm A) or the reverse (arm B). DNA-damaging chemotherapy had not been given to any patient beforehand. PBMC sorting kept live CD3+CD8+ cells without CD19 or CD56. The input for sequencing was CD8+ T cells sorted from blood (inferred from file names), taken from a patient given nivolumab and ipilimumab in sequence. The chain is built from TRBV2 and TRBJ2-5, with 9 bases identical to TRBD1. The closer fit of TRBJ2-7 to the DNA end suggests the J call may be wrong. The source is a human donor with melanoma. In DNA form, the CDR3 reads TGTGCCAGCACCCCCGGGACAGGGATTAAGAACGAGCAGTACTTC. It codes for CASTPGTGIKNEQYF.